This T cell receptor (beta chain) was sequenced for a study of blood T cell repertoires in COVID-19 (TCRdb year 2020). Context from the whole study: Collaborator samples came from the United States, Italy and Spain and covered acute and convalescent phases of COVID-19. The prospective study material was composed of cDNA or gDNA derived from T cells, B-cell-depleted T cells, or PBMCs. Deeply sampled blood TCRbeta repertoires from subjects exposed to, actively infected with, or recovered from COVID-19 were included in the dataset. The repertoires were made available in a free public database intended to serve as a resource for research on the immune response to SARS-CoV-2. The samples were drawn from two sources: the first 160 participants of the ongoing ImmuneRACE study, and 1,000 to 1,500 subjects contributed by 6 global collaborators. A de-identified subject ID, COVID-19 status, age in years and sex were almost always included in the sample metadata. HLA class I and class II types, where available, came from metadata supplied by the sample provider rather than from assay-based typing. Here is what the overall study found, with its caveats: The quantity of clinical and demographic metadata differed by source and by participant and was supplied without curation.

In its sample, this clone was seen a few times. No cognate antigen has been identified for it. Base-call qualities are not available, and no considerably larger clone is one nucleotide away. V ends up 2 bases short and J 1 base short, with an unmatched junction base count of 3. Via the germline V gene (reference sequence), CDR1 is LGHDT and CDR2 YNNKEL. Measured from the cysteine to the phenylalanine, the CDR3 is 15 residues long. This entry keeps only the CDR3 DNA: 45 bases, framed from base 1. In Seattle, one collaborating source enrolled patients while the infection was active and tracked those patients longitudinally over the course of disease. Whole blood was collected in K2EDTA tubes by collaborating institutions according to the institutions' own protocols. For TCRbeta analysis, collaborator samples were shipped as frozen whole blood, as isolated PBMCs, or as DNA extracted from either sample type.

The immunoSEQ Assay, a bias-controlled multiplex PCR, was used to amplify TCRbeta CDR3 regions from genomic DNA. As for the original processing: Nucleated cell counts per sample were estimated from amplification of reference gene primers within the assay. To quantify the absolute abundance of each unique TCRbeta CDR3 rearrangement, sequence reads were collapsed and filtered. For each sample, productive Simpson clonality was calculated as the square root of Simpson's diversity index over productive rearrangements. Sourced from immuneACCESS, this table was stored by TCRdb with only in-frame sequences that have V and J called. A share of the clones is absent; for the studies checked, an unresolved V gene accounts for under half, and the remainder has no known explanation. The V and J calls and clone size come from that table; D and trimming were worked out from the DNA. The sample records some 140,000 clones, roughly 80% of which are singletons. The top ten clonotypes cover approximately 5.2% of the sample.

This clonotype was obtained from a woman aged 70-85 years with COVID-19, enrolled during active disease. The sample consisted of peripheral blood. The chain is assembled from TRBV3-1 (or the pseudogene TRBV3-2) and TRBJ1-1, and TRBD1 aligns with 8 junction nucleotides. The DNA is TGTGCCAGCAGCCAAACAGGGGGTTGGAACACTGAAGCTTTCTTT. Its protein reads: CASSQTGGWNTEAFF.